This TCR beta chain originates from a study of Ad26.COV2.S vaccination and SARS-CoV-2 variants. Germline CDR1 MNHEY, CDR2 SVGAGI. The J segment lost 1 base and the V segment lost 7 bases, leaving 6 bases of the junction unmatched. The CDR3 is 15 residues long. Assay: immunoSEQ multiplex PCR; the TCRdb copy retains only in-frame clones and omits some. The repertoire includes about 320,000 clones, around 84% of them detected once, and 1.9% sits in the top ten. Whole-study results and caveats: Vaccinated and placebo-treated recipients had similar non-spike TCR breadth. Vaccinees reportedly had broad spike-specific CD8+ and CD4+ T cell responses.

Noted treatment: around 19 received Ad26.COV2.S at low or high dose, single or two shots; a few received placebo; per-sample allocation not given. Specimen acquisition occurred on day 63 following the initial vaccine or placebo injection. Notes on this clone: Its specificity is not known.

The sample in question was peripheral blood, obtained in a trial of Ad26.COV2.S vaccine versus placebo. The receptor's source is a person aged 18-60 years who received the Ad26.COV2.S COVID-19 vaccine or a placebo. The chain employs TRBV6-5 and TRBJ2-2; 7 bases line up with TRBD1. The DNA of the CDR3 is TGTGCCAGCATTCGGGGACAGCTGAACACCGGGGAGCTGTTTTTT. This sequence encodes CASIRGQLNTGELFF.